Below, 27 T cell receptor beta chains from the same sample are listed, as sequenced in a study of tumor-infiltrating lymphocytes in primary liver carcinoma. From around 530 ng of total RNA, TCR beta-specific cDNA was reverse-transcribed using a constant-region primer. Three rounds of nested multiplex PCR with slightly modified ARM-PCR produced TCR beta libraries. Two initial PCR rounds of about 9 cycles each paired TRBV1-TRBV30 forward primers with a C-beta reverse primer. TCRdb passed the multiplex PCR reads through MiXCR, listing each CDR3 protein once. The data hold about 330,000 distinct CDR3 sequences, with 65% observed a single time. Unsorted whole blood yielded the blood RNA, and germline DNA was also extracted. The source material was peripheral blood. Receptors were obtained from a man in his forties with primary liver carcinoma and hepatitis B virus infection.

Details on this clonotype: A junction boundary mismatches the germline segment, possibly from a read error. V gene TRBV11-2 combines with J gene TRBJ2-7, with TRBD2 identical over 11 bases. CDR1 and CDR2 (germline): SGHAT, FQNNGV. This CDR3 spans 15 amino acids. CDR3 amino acids: CASNFLSGRDYEQYF. Written as DNA, the CDR3 is TGTGCCAGCAACTTTCTTAGCGGGAGGGACTACGAGCAATACTTC.

The chain links TRBV11-1 to TRBJ2-5; no definite D call. CDR1 is SGHAT and CDR2 is FQDESV in the germline V gene (reference sequence). This CDR3 is 13 amino acids long. With 5 bases removed from V and 3 bases from J, the gap between germline ends came to 10 bases. The CDR3 region is CASSMTEKETQYF. The CDR3 nucleotides read TGTGCCAGCAGCATGACGGAGAAAGAGACCCAGTACTTC.

The V gene is TRBV10-3, the J gene TRBJ1-1; unclear D gene. Per the germline V gene, CDR1 is ENHRY and CDR2 is SYGVKD. With 0 bases removed from V and 3 bases from J, the gap between germline ends came to 8 bases. This CDR3 has 14 amino acids. The CDR3 coding sequence is TGTGCCATCAGTGAGTCGGATGGGGACACTGAAGCTTTCTTT. Amino acid sequence: CAISESDGDTEAFF.

The chain combines TRBV11-1 with TRBJ2-1; D remains ambiguous. V lost 5 bases and J lost 7, with 18 bases in between. Germline values: CDR1 SGHAT, CDR2 FQDESV (reference sequence). The CDR3 is 15 amino acids. CDR3 region: CASSPLPTLGNEQFF. The CDR3 DNA follows: TGTGCCAGCAGCCCCCTGCCCACGTTGGGAAATGAGCAGTTCTTC.

This clonotype occurred many times. The CDR3 is CAISERPGAGYGYTF. In DNA, the CDR3 is TGTGCCATCAGTGAGAGGCCAGGGGCTGGCTATGGCTACACCTTC. The genes are TRBV10-3 and TRBJ1-2; D might be TRBD1 (6 bases). Germline-derived CDR1 and CDR2 are ENHRY and SYGVKD. This CDR3 is 15 amino acids long. Trimming took off 2 bases at V and 4 bases at J, with 14 bases between the two ends.

With respect to this clonotype: An end of the junction differs from the germline gene, which may be a read error. The chain carries TRBV10-1 and TRBJ2-1; TRBD1 matches 7 bases. CDR3 length: 14 amino acids. The germline CDR1 and CDR2 sequences are WNHNN and SYGVQD (reference sequence). CDR3: CPRPPRGRYNEQFF. The CDR3 DNA sequence: TGCCCCAGACCACCCAGGGGGAGATACAATGAGCAGTTCTTC.

With regard to this clonotype: A much bigger clone sits one base away, suggesting this may be a read error. This chain links TRBV4-1 with TRBJ2-1; 10 bases line up with TRBD2. The germline V gene has CDR1 MGHRA and CDR2 YSYEKL. The CDR3 has 15 residues. The CDR3 protein is CTSSQKPSGSYEQFF. CDR3 nucleotides: TGCACCAGCAGCCAAAAACCTAGCGGGAGTTATGAGCAGTTCTTC.

As concerns this clonotype: It may be a read error: a sequence one base away is much more abundant. The chain links TRBV7-9 to TRBJ2-3; 8 nucleotides agree with TRBD2. Germline CDR1 is SEHNR and CDR2 is FQNEAQ (reference sequence). This CDR3 region has 16 residues. With 0 bases clipped from V and 1 base from J, the junction kept 3 bases outside the gene matches. CDR3 amino acids: CASSLASSGGTDTQYF. CDR3 DNA sequence: TGTGCCAGCAGCTTAGCGAGTAGCGGGGGCACAGATACGCAGTATTTT.

The rearrangement uses TRBV6-2 or TRBV6-3 and TRBJ1-5, with 8 bases lining up with TRBD1. Losses at the gene ends were 5 bases for V and 9 bases for J; bases not matched to a gene: 9. This CDR3 is 14 amino acids long. From germline, CDR1 is MNHEY and CDR2 SVGEGT. The CDR3, as DNA: TGTGCCAGCAGTCCACAGGGGGGGAGTCGGCCCCAGCATTTT. This gives the protein CASSPQGGSRPQHF.

Notes on this clonotype: One base away lies a much larger clone, so this may be a sequencing read error. V and J are TRBV6-1 and TRBJ2-1; D call uncertain. Per germline, CDR1 MNHNS and CDR2 SASEGT. This CDR3 is built from 16 residues. V shed 4 bases and J shed 2 bases, with 15 bases lying between them. As DNA, the CDR3 is TGTGCCAGCAGTGGAGTTGATGGACCCCCCTACAATGAGCAGTTCTTC. Translating gives CASSGVDGPPYNEQFF.

About this clonotype itself: A much bigger clone sits one base away, suggesting this may be a read error. V and J are TRBV28 and TRBJ1-2, with TRBD1 matching over 9 bases. The CDR3 is 14 residues long. Germline loops: CDR1 MDHEN, CDR2 SYDVKM. The CDR3 sequence is CASRNGQGTYGCTF. The CDR3 DNA follows: TGTGCCAGCAGAAATGGACAGGGGACTTATGGCTGCACCTTC.

On this clonotype itself: This may arise from a read error, as a much more abundant clone is one base away. For the CDR3, the DNA is TGTGCCAACAGCCCCAATCCAACTAGCTACAATGAGCAGTTCTTC. Amino acids: CANSPNPTSYNEQFF. The V call is TRBV11-3, the J call TRBJ2-1; D perhaps matches TRBD2 (5 bases). In germline, CDR1 is SGHNT, CDR2 YENEEA. The CDR3 length is 15 residues.

About this clonotype: This CDR3 is missing its conserved last phenylalanine or tryptophan, likely due to a read error. The chain uses TRBV4-1 and TRBJ1-1, with D possibly TRBD1 on 5 matching bases. Germline values: CDR1 MGHRA, CDR2 YSYEKL. V lost 6 bases to trimming and J lost 3 bases, with 11 bases between them. There are 13 residues in the CDR3. CDR3 DNA sequence: TGCGCCAGCAGAGGGACGGGGGACACTGAAGCTTTCATT. This translates into CASRGTGDTEAFI.

Details on this clonotype: In this CDR3 the conserved last residue, phenylalanine or tryptophan, is missing, so a read error is likely. V usage is TRBV11-2 and J usage is TRBJ2-7, with a possible D match to TRBD1 (9 bases). Germline values: CDR1 SGHAT, CDR2 FQNNGV. There are 15 residues in the CDR3. Here the CDR3 reads CASGLAGQGAYEQYI. In DNA, the CDR3 is TGTGCCAGCGGCTTAGCGGGACAGGGCGCCTACGAGCAGTACATC.

Worth noting for this clonotype: One base away lies a much larger clone, so this may be a sequencing read error. The V gene is TRBV12-3 or TRBV12-4, the J gene TRBJ2-1; no clear D gene. The CDR3 spans 16 residues. V was trimmed by 3 bases and J by 2 bases, leaving 14 bases between them. CDR3 DNA: TGTGCCAGCAGTTTTGACGACGGGTACGCCTACAATGAGCAGTTCTTC. Protein: CASSFDDGYAYNEQFF.

This clonotype was observed at least ten times. The chain recombines TRBV6-6 with TRBJ2-5; the D is unclear. V was pared by 6 bases and J by 2 bases, with 7 bases between. Germline values: CDR1 MNHNY, CDR2 SVGAGI (reference sequence). CDR3 length: 12 residues. The CDR3 reads CASSRSQETQYF. CDR3 DNA: TGTGCCAGCAGCCGGTCACAAGAGACCCAGTACTTC.

Ten or more counts support this clonotype. The V and J genes are TRBV4-1 and TRBJ1-2, with D maybe TRBD1 (5 bases). The CDR3 totals 16 residues. Germline V CDR1 and CDR2: MGHRA, YSYEKL. The V gene lost 4 bases and the J gene lost 8 bases, with 23 bases spanning the gap. For the CDR3, the DNA is TGCGCCAGCAGCCTTCGAACTTCGGTTGGGACCGAGGGCTACACCTTC. Its protein product is CASSLRTSVGTEGYTF.

In the case of this clonotype: The conserved final phenylalanine or tryptophan is absent from the CDR3, which likely points to a read error. The CDR3 DNA follows: TGTGCCAGCAGCTTCCCTAGCGGAGCCCCGGGTACGCAGTATTCT. This sequence encodes CASSFPSGAPGTQYS. The gene calls are TRBV11-2 and TRBJ2-3; TRBD2 aligns across 7 bases. Germline V gene sequence: CDR1 SGHAT, CDR2 FQNNGV. The CDR3 loop spans 15 amino acids. Trimming at V came to 3 bases and at J to 8 bases, leaving 11 bases not matched to a gene.

On this clonotype: Given a much more abundant clone one base away, this may be a read error. The chain recombines TRBV29-1 with TRBJ2-5, with D uncertain. There are 12 residues in the CDR3. The V gene lost 4 bases and the J gene lost 4 bases, with 10 bases spanning the gap. Germline V gene data show CDR1 as SQVTM and CDR2 as ANQGSEA. The CDR3 sequence: CSVGQILETQYF. Here the CDR3 DNA reads TGCAGCGTTGGGCAGATCCTAGAGACCCAGTACTTC.

The chain combines TRBV29-1 with TRBJ2-3; the match to TRBD2 covers 9 bases. V gave up 4 bases and J gave up 2 bases; unmatched junction bases: 7. The CDR3 is 15 amino acids. The germline gives CDR1 SQVTM, CDR2 ANQGSEA. The CDR3 protein is CSVGPAGGHTDTQYF. The CDR3 region has the DNA TGCAGCGTTGGGCCCGCGGGGGGGCACACAGATACGCAGTATTTT.

As to this clonotype: A much larger clone sits a single nucleotide away, making a read error possible. The rearrangement joins TRBV29-1 to TRBJ2-1; 8 nucleotides line up with TRBD2. The V segment lost 0 bases and the J segment 8 bases; nucleotides outside the gene matches: 12. Germline V gene data show CDR1 as SQVTM and CDR2 as ANQGSEA. This CDR3 is 16 amino acids long. The CDR3 nucleotides read TGCAGCGTTGAAGATCTCGGAGCGGGAGCTATAGATGAGCAGTTCTTC. It translates to CSVEDLGAGAIDEQFF.

This chain connects TRBV6-2 or TRBV6-3 to TRBJ2-3; TRBD2 matches at 11 bases. In germline, CDR1 is MNHEY, CDR2 SVGEGT. Unmatched junction bases numbered 3, after V lost 6 bases and J lost 4 bases. There are 14 residues in the CDR3. DNA of the CDR3: TGTGCCAGCAGAAAACTAGCGGGAGCAGATACGCAGTATTTT. This translates into CASRKLAGADTQYF.

The table lists this clonotype with many counts. This chain links TRBV29-1 with TRBJ1-1, with 7 positions matching TRBD1. The CDR3 is 11 amino acids. Germline V gene sequence: CDR1 SQVTM, CDR2 ANQGSEA. J lost 4 bases, V lost 5 bases, and 1 base had no gene match. The CDR3 region has the DNA TGCAGCGTTCCAGGGGGCACTGAAGCTTTCTTT. This codes for CSVPGGTEAFF.

Only a few counts were recorded for this clonotype. A read error may explain this, as a much larger clone is one base away. The chain has TRBV4-1 and TRBJ2-6; D is unresolved. V was shortened by 1 base and J by 0 bases, with 10 bases between the two germline ends. This CDR3 spans 17 amino acids. The germline V gene encodes CDR1 MGHRA and CDR2 YSYEKL. The CDR3 sequence is CASSQGALGSGANVLTF. In nucleotides, the CDR3 is TGCGCCAGCAGCCAAGGAGCCTTGGGCTCTGGGGCCAACGTCCTGACTTTC.

This clonotype was observed a handful of times. The rearrangement uses TRBV6-5 and TRBJ1-2; no clear D. Germline-derived CDR1 and CDR2 are MNHEY and SVGAGI. V lost 2 bases and J 8 bases, leaving 12 bases between the germline ends. The CDR3 runs 13 residues. This chain's CDR3 is CASSYDPVGGYTF. The CDR3 DNA follows: TGTGCCAGCAGTTACGATCCCGTCGGAGGCTACACCTTC.

This clonotype was counted many times. The rearrangement links TRBV11-2 to TRBJ2-1, with TRBD1 matching over 10 bases. The germline V gene has CDR1 SGHAT and CDR2 FQNNGV. CDR3 length: 15 amino acids. With 4 bases clipped from V and 12 bases from J, the junction kept 12 bases outside the gene matches. The CDR3: CASSSRTGTGARQFF. DNA for the CDR3: TGTGCCAGCAGCTCCCGCACCGGGACAGGGGCTCGGCAGTTCTTC.

The rearrangement uses TRBV6-1 and TRBJ1-1; weak D call: TRBD1 (6 bases). Germline CDR1 is MNHNS and CDR2 is SASEGT. The CDR3 length is 16 residues. The V end lost 5 bases, the J end lost 5 bases, and 21 bases lay between the germline ends. The CDR3 reads CASSPFLTGNVTEAFF. For the CDR3, the DNA is TGTGCCAGCAGTCCCTTTCTTACAGGGAACGTGACTGAAGCTTTCTTT.